This passage covers 9 T cell receptor beta chains from one sample sequenced in a study of beta chain features in type 1 diabetes. The whole isolated RNA underwent reverse transcription, so sequencing captured expressed TCRB transcripts. Sequencing was performed with immunoSEQ multiplex PCR; in TCRdb, only in-frame clones are kept and a portion is missing. Of more than 30,000 clones listed, 64% are singletons. Sequencing used Tregs from blood. These receptors were obtained from a woman aged 25 to 39 in good health.

The chain joins TRBV7-9 to TRBJ2-7; 13 bases line up with TRBD2. This CDR3 has 17 residues. Germline V gene lookup returns CDR1 SEHNR and CDR2 FQNEAQ (reference sequence). Trimming removed 4 bases from V and 2 bases from J; junction bases left unmatched: 8. CDR3 in amino acids: CASSSAIGTSGTYEQYF. Written as DNA, the CDR3 is TGTGCCAGCAGCTCAGCTATTGGGACTAGCGGGACCTACGAGCAGTACTTC. Together with reference TRBV7-9 and TRBJ2-7, the CDR3 gives the full variable domain: DTGVSQNPRHKITKRGQNVTFRCDPISEHNRLYWYRQTLGQGPEFLTYFQNEAQLEKSRLLSDRFSAERPKGSFSTLEIQRTEQGDSAMYLCASSSAIGTSGTYEQYFGPGTRLTVT.

The table lists this clone with a few counts. J is TRBJ1-5 and V is TRBV4-3; D is ambiguous. Per the germline V gene, CDR1 is LGHNA and CDR2 is YSLEER. V shed 1 base and J shed 7 bases, with 8 bases lying between them. The CDR3 is 13 residues long. For the CDR3, the DNA is TGCGCCAGCAGCCAAGGAACTAAGCAGCCCCAGCATTTT. Encoded protein: CASSQGTKQPQHF.

This chain joins TRBV5-5 and TRBJ1-2; 12 positions agree with TRBD1. The CDR3 covers 15 residues. Germline trimming cut 2 bases from V and 4 bases from J; bases unmatched to any gene: 3. Germline CDR1 reads SGHKS; CDR2 reads YYEKEE (reference sequence). CDR3 amino acids: CASSLGTGGAYGYTF. The DNA of the CDR3 is TGTGCCAGCAGCTTAGGGACAGGGGGCGCCTATGGCTACACCTTC.

The CDR3 loop is CASSILPGEGEAFF. The CDR3 region has the DNA TGTGCCAGCAGCATCCTTCCAGGGGAGGGTGAAGCTTTCTTT. This rearrangement joins TRBV7-2 to TRBJ1-1, with D maybe TRBD1 (6 bases). The CDR3 runs 14 residues. The V end was cut by 5 bases, the J end by 7 bases, with 17 bases between. CDR1 and CDR2 from the germline V gene are SGHTA and FQGNSA.

J is TRBJ1-5 and V is TRBV5-1; the match to TRBD1 covers 8 bases. J was trimmed by 0 bases and V by 3 bases; bases with no gene match: 2. CDR3 size: 15 residues. Per germline, CDR1 SGHRS and CDR2 YFSETQ. The CDR3 nucleotides read TGCGCCAGCAGCTGGGGACAGGATAGCAATCAGCCCCAGCATTTT. This translates into CASSWGQDSNQPQHF.

CDR3 nucleotides: TGTGCCAGCTCACCCCCCTGGCCGCTGGGACGCGGGGATGAGCAGTTCTTC. Translated, it gives CASSPPWPLGRGDEQFF. V usage is TRBV18 and J usage is TRBJ2-1; D perhaps matches TRBD2 (6 bases). V lost 3 bases and J lost 8, with 23 bases in between. This CDR3 is built from 17 residues. The germline V gene has CDR1 KGHSH and CDR2 LQKENI.

This clone was observed a handful of times. V usage is TRBV29-1 and J usage is TRBJ2-2, with 8 nucleotides matching TRBD1. The junction had 1 base not matched to a gene; V was cut back by 6 bases and J by 1 base. This CDR3 spans 13 amino acids. Looked up from germline, CDR1 is SQVTM and CDR2 is ANQGSEA. DNA for the CDR3: TGCAGCGTCGGGACAGGGAACACCGGGGAGCTGTTTTTT. Its translation is CSVGTGNTGELFF.

The chain is built from TRBV11-1 and TRBJ2-7, with 7 bases that match TRBD1. The CDR3 covers 15 residues. Germline-derived CDR1 and CDR2 are SGHAT and FQDESV (reference sequence). The trim removed 4 bases at V and 2 bases at J, leaving 8 bases unmatched. The CDR3 is CASSSPGTATYEQYF. DNA of the CDR3: TGTGCCAGCAGCTCCCCCGGGACAGCAACCTACGAGCAGTACTTC.

The J gene is TRBJ2-5, the V gene TRBV6-1, with D unresolved. Trimming took off 1 base at V and 0 bases at J, with 9 bases between the two ends. The CDR3 totals 15 residues. CDR1 MNHNS and CDR2 SASEGT come from the germline V gene. The CDR3 reads CASSEGYFHQETQYF. The CDR3 DNA follows: TGTGCCAGCAGTGAAGGATACTTCCACCAAGAGACCCAGTACTTC.